This TCR beta chain was identified in a study of graft-versus-host responses after intestinal transplantation. The CDR3 consists of 11 residues. The germline CDR1 and CDR2 sequences are ENHRY and SYGVKD. Data came from immunoSEQ multiplex PCR; TCRdb stores just in-frame clones and leaves some out. The repertoire holds 100,000 or so clones, with about 94% as singletons. Of note for this clone: What it binds is unknown. At one end, the junction sequence differs from germline, possibly due to a read error.

Overall study findings and caveats: There was an association between peak levels of circulating GvH clones and early post-transplant HvG declines.

This receptor was taken from a human donor who received an intestinal transplant. The rearrangement uses TRBV10-3 and TRBJ1-2; 7 nucleotides align to TRBD1. Sequences were derived from unstimulated CD4+ T cells sorted from spleen or lymph node cells, sampled before intestinal transplant. The CDR3, as DNA: TGTGCCATCAGCCCCGGGACAGAACTCAGCTTC. Translated: CAISPGTELSF.